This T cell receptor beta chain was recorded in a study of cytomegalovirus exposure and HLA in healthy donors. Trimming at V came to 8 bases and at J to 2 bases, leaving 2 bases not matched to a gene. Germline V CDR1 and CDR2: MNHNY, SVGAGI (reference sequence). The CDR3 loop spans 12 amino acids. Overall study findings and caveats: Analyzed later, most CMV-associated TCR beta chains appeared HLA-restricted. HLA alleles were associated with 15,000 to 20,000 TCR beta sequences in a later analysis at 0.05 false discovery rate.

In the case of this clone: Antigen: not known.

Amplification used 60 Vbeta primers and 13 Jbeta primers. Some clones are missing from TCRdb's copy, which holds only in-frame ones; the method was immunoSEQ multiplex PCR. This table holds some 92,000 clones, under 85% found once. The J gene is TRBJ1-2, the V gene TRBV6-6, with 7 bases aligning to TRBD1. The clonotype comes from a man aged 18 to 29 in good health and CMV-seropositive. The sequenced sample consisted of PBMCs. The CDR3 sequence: CASEGQNYGYTF. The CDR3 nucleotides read TGTGCCAGCGAGGGACAGAACTATGGCTACACCTTC.